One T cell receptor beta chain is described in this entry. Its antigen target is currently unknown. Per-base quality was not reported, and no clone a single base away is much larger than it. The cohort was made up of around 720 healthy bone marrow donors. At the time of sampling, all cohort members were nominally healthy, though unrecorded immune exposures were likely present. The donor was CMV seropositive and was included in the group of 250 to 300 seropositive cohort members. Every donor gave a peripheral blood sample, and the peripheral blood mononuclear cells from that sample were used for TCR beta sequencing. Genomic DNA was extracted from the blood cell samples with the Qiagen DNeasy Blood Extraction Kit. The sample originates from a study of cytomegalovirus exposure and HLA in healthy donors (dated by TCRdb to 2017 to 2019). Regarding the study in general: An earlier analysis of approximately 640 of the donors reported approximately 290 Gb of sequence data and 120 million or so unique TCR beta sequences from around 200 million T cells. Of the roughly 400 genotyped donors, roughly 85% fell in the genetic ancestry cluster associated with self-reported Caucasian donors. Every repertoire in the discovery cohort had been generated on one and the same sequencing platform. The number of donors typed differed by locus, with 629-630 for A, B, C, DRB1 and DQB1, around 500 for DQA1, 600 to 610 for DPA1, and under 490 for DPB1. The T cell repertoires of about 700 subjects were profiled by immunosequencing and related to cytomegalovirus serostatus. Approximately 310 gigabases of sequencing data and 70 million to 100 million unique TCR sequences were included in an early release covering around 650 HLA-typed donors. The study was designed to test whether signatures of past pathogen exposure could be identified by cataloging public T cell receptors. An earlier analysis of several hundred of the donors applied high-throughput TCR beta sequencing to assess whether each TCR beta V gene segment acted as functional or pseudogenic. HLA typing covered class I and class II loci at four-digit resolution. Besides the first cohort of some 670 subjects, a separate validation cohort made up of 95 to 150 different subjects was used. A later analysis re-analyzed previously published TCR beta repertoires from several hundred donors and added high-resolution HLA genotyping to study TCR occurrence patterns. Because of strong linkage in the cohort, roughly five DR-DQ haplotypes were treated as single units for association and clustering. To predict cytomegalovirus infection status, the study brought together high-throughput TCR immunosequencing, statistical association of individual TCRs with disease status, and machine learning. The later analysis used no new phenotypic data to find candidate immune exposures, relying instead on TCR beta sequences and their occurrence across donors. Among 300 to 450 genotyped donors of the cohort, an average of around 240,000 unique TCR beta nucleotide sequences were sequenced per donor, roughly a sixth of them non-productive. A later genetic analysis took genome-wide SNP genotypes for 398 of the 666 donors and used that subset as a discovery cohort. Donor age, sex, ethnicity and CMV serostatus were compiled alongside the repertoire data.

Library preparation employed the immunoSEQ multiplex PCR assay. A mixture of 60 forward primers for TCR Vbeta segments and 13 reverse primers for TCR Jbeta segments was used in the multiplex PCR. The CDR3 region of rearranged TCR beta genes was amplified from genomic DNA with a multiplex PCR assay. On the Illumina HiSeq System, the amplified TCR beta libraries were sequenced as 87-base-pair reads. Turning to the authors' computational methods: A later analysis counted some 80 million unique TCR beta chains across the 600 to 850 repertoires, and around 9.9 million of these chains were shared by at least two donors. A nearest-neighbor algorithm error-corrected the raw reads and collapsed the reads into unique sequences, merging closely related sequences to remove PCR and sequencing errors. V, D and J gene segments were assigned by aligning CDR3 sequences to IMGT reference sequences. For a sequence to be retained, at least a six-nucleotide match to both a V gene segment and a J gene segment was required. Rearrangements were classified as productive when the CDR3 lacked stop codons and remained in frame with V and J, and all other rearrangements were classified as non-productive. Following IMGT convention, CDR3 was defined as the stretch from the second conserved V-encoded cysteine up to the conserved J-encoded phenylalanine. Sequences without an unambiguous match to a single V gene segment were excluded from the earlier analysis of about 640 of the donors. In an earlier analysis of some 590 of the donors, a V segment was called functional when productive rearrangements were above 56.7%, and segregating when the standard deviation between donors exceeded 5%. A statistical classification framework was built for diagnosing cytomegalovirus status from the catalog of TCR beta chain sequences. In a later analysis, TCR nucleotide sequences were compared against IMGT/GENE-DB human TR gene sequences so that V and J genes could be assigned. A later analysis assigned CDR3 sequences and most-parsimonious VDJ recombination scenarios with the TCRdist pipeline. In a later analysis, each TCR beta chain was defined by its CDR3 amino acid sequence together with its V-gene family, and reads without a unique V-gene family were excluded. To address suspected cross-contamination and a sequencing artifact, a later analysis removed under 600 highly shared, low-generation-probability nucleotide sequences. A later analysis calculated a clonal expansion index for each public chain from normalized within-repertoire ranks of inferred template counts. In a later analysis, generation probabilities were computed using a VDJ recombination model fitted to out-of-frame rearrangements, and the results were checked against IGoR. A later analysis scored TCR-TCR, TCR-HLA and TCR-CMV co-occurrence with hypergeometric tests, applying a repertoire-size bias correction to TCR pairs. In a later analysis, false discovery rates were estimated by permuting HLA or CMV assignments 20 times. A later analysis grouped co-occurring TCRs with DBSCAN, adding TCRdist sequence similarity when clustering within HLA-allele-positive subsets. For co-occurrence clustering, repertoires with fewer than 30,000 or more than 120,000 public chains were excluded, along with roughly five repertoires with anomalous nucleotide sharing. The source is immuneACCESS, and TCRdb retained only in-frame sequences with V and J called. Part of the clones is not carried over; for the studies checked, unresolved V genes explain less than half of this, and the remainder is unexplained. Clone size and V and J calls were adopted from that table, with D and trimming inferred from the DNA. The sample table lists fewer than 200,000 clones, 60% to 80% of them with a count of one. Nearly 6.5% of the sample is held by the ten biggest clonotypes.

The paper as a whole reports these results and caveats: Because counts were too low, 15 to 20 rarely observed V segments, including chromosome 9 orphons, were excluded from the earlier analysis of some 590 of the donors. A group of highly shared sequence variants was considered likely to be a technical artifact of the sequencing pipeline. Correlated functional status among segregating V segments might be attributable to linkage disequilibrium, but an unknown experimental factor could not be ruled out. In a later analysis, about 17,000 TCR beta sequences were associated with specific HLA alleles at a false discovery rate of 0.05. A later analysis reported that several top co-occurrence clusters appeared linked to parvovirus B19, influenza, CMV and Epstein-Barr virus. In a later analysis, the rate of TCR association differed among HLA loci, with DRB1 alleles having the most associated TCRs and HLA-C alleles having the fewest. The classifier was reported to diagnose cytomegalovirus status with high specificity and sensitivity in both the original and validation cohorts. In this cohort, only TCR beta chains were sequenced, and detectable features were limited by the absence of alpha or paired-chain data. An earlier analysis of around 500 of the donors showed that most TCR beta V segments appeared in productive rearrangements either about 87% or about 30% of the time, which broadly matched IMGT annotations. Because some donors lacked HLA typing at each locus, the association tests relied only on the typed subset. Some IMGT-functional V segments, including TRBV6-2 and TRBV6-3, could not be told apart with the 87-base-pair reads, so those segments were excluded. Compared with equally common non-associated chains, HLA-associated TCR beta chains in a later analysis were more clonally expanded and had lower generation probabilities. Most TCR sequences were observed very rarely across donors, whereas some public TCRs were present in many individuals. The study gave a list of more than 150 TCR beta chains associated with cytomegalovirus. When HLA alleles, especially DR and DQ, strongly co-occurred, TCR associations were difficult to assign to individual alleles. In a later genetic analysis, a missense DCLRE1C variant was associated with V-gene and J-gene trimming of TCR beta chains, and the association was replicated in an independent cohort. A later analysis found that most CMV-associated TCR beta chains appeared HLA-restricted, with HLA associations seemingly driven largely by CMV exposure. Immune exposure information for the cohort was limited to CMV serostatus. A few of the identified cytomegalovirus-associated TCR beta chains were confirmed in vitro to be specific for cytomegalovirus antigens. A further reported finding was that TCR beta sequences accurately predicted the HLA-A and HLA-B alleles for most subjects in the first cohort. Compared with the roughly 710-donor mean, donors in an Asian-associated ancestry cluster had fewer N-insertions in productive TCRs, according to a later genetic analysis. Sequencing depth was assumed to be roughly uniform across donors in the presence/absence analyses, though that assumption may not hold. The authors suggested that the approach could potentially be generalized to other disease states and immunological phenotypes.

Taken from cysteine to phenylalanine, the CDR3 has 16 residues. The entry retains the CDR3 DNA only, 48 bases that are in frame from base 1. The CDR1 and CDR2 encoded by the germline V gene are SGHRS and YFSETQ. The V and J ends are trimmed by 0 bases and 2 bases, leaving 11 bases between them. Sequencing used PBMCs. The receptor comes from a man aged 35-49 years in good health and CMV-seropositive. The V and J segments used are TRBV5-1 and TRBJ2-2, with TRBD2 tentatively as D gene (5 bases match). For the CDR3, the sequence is CASSLETGSNTGELFF. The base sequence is TGCGCCAGCAGCTTGGAGACGGGGAGTAACACCGGGGAGCTGTTTTTT.